The 11 T cell receptor beta chains below were found in one sample sequenced in a study of blood T cell repertoires in COVID-19. Method: immunoSEQ multiplex PCR; TCRdb's copy keeps in-frame clones and lacks some. The repertoire includes some 69,000 clones, roughly 89% of them detected once, and almost 5% sits in the top ten. The sample was peripheral blood. These receptors were collected from a woman between 45 and 65 years old with active COVID-19.

CDR3 sequence: CASSDGRGRGYGYTF. The CDR3 bases are TGTGCCAGCAGCGATGGCCGGGGCAGGGGCTATGGCTACACCTTC. The chain carries TRBV6-5 and TRBJ1-2; D possibly corresponds to TRBD1 (6 bases). The CDR3 extends over 15 amino acids. Trimming took 6 bases from V and 4 from J, leaving 18 bases between them. Per the germline V gene, CDR1 is MNHEY and CDR2 is SVGAGI.

The chain employs TRBV9 and TRBJ1-3; D is undetermined. CDR3 length: 15 amino acids. The V and J ends lost 3 bases and 3 bases respectively, with 13 bases between them. The germline V gene has CDR1 SGDLS and CDR2 YYNGEE. For the CDR3, the DNA is TGTGCCAGCAGCGCCTTAACAGTGGGTGGAAACACCATATATTTT. It is translated as CASSALTVGGNTIYF.

This clone was recorded a few times. The chain recombines TRBV29-1 with TRBJ1-2; tentative D call: TRBD1 (5 bases). V was cut by 1 base and J by 5 bases, with 17 bases left in between. CDR1 is SQVTM and CDR2 is ANQGSEA in the germline V gene. The CDR3 runs to 15 residues. The CDR3 DNA reads as TGCAGCGTTGAAGCGCCCAGGGTCTCTGTTTATGGCTACACCTTC. This encodes CSVEAPRVSVYGYTF.

V usage is TRBV19 and J usage is TRBJ2-1; 8 positions agree with TRBD2. Germline V CDR1 and CDR2: LNHDA, SQIVND (reference sequence). The V segment lost 6 bases and the J segment 7 bases; nucleotides outside the gene matches: 11. CDR3 length: 15 amino acids. CDR3 sequence: CASSPTSGHGNEQFF. The CDR3 coding sequence is TGTGCCAGTAGCCCAACTAGCGGCCACGGGAATGAGCAGTTCTTC.

CDR3 nucleotides: TGTGCCAGCAGCGTAGGAGAGGGAATCACCGGGGAGCTGTTTTTT. The encoded protein is CASSVGEGITGELFF. The chain has TRBV9 and TRBJ2-2; D is possibly TRBD2 (5 bases). This CDR3 is 15 amino acids long. The germline gives CDR1 SGDLS, CDR2 YYNGEE. V lost 0 bases and J 4 bases, leaving 10 bases between the germline ends.

This clone has just a few counts. V and J are TRBV18 and TRBJ2-2; 7 bases align to TRBD1. V lost 5 bases and J lost 4; bases outside the gene matches: 4. The germline V gene has CDR1 KGHSH and CDR2 LQKENI. This CDR3 has 14 residues. For the CDR3, the DNA is TGTGCCAGCTCATCTAACAGGGGCACCGGGGAGCTGTTTTTT. Amino acids: CASSSNRGTGELFF.

The chain combines TRBV10-3 with TRBJ2-7; 10 bases fit TRBD1. The CDR3 is made up of 15 amino acids. Trimming took 4 bases from V and 3 from J; bases not matched to a gene: 6. The germline V gene has CDR1 ENHRY and CDR2 SYGVKD. CDR3 sequence (DNA): TGTGCCATCAGTGGGGGGACAGGGGCGAACTACGAGCAGTACTTC. Translated: CAISGGTGANYEQYF.

V gene TRBV3-1 (or the pseudogene TRBV3-2) combines with J gene TRBJ2-3; D might be TRBD2 (6 bases). V was pared by 1 base and J by 2 bases, with 7 bases between. The germline V gene has CDR1 LGHDT and CDR2 YNNKEL (reference sequence). The CDR3 sequence is 14 residues long. The CDR3 coding sequence is TGTGCCAGCAGCCAAGGACTAGACACAGATACGCAGTATTTT. It codes for CASSQGLDTDTQYF.

The chain uses TRBV19 and TRBJ2-7, with TRBD1 matching 9 bases. V dropped 1 base and J dropped 2; count of bases not matched to a gene: 3. This CDR3 has 15 residues. The germline gives CDR1 LNHDA, CDR2 SQIVND (reference sequence). CDR3 nucleotide sequence: TGTGCCAGTAGTATAGGCGGGACAGGGACCTACGAGCAGTACTTC. Its translation is CASSIGGTGTYEQYF.

V and J are TRBV11-2 and TRBJ2-7, with 12 nucleotides matching TRBD2. Per the germline V gene, CDR1 is SGHAT and CDR2 is FQNNGV. The CDR3 sequence is 18 residues long. Trimming removed 3 bases from V and 1 base from J; junction bases left unmatched: 10. CDR3 sequence (DNA): TGTGCCAGCAGCTTTAGACTAGCGGGAGATACTTTATCCTACGAGCAGTACTTC. As protein: CASSFRLAGDTLSYEQYF. Supplemented by reference TRBV11-2 and TRBJ2-7, the full variable domain reads EAGVAQSPRYKIIEKRQSVAFWCNPISGHATLYWYQQILGQGPKLLIQFQNNGVVDDSQLPKDRFSAERLKGVDSTLKIQPAKLEDSAVYLCASSFRLAGDTLSYEQYFGPGTRLTVT.

This sequence joins TRBV7-2 and TRBJ1-2; possibly TRBD1 for D (6 bases). Trimming removed 0 bases from V and 4 bases from J, with 15 bases in between. Germline CDR1 SGHTA, CDR2 FQGNSA. The CDR3 contains 16 residues. CDR3 coding DNA: TGTGCCAGCAGCTTAGCGGGACAAGCGTTTGGCTATGGCTACACCTTC. Translation: CASSLAGQAFGYGYTF.